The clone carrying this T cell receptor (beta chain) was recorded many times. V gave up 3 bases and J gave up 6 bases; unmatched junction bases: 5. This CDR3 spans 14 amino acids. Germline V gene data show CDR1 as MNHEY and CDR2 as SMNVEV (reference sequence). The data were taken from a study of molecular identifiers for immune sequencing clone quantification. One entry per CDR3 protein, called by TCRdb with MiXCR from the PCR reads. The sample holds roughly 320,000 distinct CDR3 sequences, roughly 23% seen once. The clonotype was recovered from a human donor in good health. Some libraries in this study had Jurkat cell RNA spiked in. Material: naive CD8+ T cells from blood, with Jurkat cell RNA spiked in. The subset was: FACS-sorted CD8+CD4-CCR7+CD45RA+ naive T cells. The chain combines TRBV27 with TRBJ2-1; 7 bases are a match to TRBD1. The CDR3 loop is CASSFEAGGNEQFF. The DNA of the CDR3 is TGTGCCAGCAGTTTTGAGGCAGGGGGCAATGAGCAGTTCTTC.